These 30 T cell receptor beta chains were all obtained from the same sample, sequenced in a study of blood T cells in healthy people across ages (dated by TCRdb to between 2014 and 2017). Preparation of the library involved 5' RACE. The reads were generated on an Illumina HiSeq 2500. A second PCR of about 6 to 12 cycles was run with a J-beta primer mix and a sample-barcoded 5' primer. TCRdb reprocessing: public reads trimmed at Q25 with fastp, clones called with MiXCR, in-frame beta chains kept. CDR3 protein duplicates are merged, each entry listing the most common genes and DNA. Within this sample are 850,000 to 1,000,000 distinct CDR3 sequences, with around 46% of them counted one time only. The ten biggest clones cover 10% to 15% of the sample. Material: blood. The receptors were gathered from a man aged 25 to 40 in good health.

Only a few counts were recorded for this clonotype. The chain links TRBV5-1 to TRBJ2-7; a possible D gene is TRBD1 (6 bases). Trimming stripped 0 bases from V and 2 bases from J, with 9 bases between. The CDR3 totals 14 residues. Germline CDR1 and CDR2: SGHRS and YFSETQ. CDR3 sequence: CASSLDPGAYEQYF. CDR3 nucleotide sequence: TGCGCCAGCAGCTTGGATCCAGGGGCCTACGAGCAGTACTTC.

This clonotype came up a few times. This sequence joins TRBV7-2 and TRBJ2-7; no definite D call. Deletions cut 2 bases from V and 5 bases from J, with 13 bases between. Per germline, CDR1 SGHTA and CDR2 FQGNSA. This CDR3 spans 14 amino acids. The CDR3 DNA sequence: TGTGCCAGCAGCTTATCCCGGACGTTGGACGAGCAGTACTTC. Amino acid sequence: CASSLSRTLDEQYF.

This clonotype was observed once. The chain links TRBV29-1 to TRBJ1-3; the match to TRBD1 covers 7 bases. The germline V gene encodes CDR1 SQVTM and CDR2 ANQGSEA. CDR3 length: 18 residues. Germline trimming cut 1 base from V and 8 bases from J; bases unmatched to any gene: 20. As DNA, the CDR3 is TGCAGCGTTGAAGTTCCTGGAGCCGACAGGGAATTCATGGACACCATATATTTT. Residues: CSVEVPGADREFMDTIYF.

The DNA of the CDR3 is TGTGCCAGCAGTACCACAGGGGAAATCACAGATACGCAGTATTTT. Its protein is CASSTTGEITDTQYF. V and J are TRBV27 and TRBJ2-3; 7 nucleotides align to TRBD1. CDR3 length: 15 residues. Germline-derived CDR1 and CDR2 are MNHEY and SMNVEV (reference sequence). V lost 5 bases and J lost 2; bases outside the gene matches: 7.

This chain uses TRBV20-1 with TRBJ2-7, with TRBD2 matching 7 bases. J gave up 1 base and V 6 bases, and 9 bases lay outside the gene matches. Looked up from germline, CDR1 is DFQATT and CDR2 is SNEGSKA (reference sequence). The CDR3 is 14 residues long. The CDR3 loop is CSAPRTGLSYEQYF. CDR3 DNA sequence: TGCAGTGCCCCACGGACGGGACTATCCTACGAGCAGTACTTC.

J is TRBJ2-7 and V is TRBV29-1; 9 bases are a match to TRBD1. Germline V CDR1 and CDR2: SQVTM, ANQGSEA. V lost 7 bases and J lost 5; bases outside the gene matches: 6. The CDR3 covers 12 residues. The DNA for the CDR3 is TGCAGCGCTCGGGACAGGGACCACGAGCAGTACTTC. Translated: CSARDRDHEQYF.

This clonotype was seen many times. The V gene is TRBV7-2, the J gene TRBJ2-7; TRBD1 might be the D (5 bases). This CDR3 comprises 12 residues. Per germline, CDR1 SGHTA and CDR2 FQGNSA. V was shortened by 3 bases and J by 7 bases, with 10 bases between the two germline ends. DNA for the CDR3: TGTGCCAGCAGCTTCTCAGGGTGGGAGCAGTACTTC. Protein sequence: CASSFSGWEQYF.

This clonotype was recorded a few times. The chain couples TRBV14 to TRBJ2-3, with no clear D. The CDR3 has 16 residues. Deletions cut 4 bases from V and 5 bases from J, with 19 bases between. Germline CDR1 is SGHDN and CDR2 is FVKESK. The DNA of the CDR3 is TGTGCCAGCAGCCTGGTTCCGATGAATCCAAGAGATACGCAGTATTTT. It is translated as CASSLVPMNPRDTQYF.

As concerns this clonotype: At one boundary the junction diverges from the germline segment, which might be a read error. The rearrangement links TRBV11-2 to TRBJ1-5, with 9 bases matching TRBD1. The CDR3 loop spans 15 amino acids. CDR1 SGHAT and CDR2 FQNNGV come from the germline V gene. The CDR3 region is CASSPGTGIGQPQNF. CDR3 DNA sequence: TGTGCCAGCAGCCCCGGGACAGGGATAGGTCAGCCCCAGAATTTT.

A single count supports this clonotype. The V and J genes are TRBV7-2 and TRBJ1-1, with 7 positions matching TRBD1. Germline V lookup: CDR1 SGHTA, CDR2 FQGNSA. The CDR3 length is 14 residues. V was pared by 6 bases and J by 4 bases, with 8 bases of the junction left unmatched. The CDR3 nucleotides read TGTGCCAGCAGTAACCAACAGGGGACCACTGAAGCTTTCTTT. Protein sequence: CASSNQQGTTEAFF.

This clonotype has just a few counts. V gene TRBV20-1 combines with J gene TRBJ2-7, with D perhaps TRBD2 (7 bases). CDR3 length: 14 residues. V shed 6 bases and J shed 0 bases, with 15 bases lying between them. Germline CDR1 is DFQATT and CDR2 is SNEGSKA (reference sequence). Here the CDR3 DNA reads TGCAGTGCCAAGGGGGGGGGAGACTCCTACGAGCAGTACTTC. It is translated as CSAKGGGDSYEQYF.

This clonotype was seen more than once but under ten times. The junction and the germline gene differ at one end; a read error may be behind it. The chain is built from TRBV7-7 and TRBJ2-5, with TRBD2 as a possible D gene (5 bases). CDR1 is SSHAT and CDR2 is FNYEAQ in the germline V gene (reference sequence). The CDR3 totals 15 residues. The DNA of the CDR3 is TGTGCTAGCAGCTTAGCGAAGTCCGAAACGGAGACCCAGTACTTC. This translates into CASSLAKSETETQYF.

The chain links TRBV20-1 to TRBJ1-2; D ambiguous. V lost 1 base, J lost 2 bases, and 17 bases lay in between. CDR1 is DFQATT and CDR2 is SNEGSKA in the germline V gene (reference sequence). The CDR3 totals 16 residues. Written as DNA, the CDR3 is TGCAGTGCTAGAGTTTATGGCATCGTCGGGAACTATGGCTACACCTTC. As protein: CSARVYGIVGNYGYTF.

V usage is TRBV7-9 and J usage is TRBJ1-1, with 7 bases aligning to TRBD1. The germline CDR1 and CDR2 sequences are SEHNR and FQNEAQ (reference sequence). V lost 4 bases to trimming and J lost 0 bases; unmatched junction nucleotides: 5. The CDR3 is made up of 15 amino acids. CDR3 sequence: CASSSIQGMNTEAFF. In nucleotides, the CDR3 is TGTGCCAGCAGCTCGATACAGGGGATGAACACTGAAGCTTTCTTT.

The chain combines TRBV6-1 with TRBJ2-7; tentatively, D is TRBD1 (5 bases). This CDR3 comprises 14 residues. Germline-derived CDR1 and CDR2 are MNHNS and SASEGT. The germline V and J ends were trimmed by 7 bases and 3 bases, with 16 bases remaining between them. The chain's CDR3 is CASIRDTQGYEQYF. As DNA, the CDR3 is TGTGCCAGCATCCGTGACACCCAGGGCTACGAGCAGTACTTC.

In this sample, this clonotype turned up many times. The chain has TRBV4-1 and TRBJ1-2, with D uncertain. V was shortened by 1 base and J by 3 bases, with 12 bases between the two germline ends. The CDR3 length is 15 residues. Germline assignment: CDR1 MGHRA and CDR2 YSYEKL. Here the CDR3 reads CASSQATMGDYGYTF. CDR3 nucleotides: TGCGCCAGCAGCCAAGCGACCATGGGTGACTATGGCTACACCTTC.

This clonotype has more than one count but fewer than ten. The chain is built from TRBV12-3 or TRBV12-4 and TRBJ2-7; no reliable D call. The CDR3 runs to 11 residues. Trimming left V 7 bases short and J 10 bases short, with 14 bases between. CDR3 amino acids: CASNTGPTQYF. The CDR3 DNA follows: TGTGCCAGCAATACTGGTCCTACCCAGTACTTC.

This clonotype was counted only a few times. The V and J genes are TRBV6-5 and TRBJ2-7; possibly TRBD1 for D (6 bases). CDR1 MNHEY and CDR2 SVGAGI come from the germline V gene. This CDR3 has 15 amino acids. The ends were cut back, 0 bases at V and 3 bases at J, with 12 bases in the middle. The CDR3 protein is CASSYSEGQYYEQYF. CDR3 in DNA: TGTGCCAGCAGTTACTCCGAGGGACAATACTACGAGCAGTACTTC.

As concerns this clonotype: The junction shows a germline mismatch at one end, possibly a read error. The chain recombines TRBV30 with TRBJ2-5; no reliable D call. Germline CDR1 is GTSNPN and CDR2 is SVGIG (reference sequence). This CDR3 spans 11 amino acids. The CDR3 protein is CAWSVGEAQYF. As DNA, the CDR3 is TGTGCCTGGAGTGTAGGAGAGGCCCAGTACTTC.

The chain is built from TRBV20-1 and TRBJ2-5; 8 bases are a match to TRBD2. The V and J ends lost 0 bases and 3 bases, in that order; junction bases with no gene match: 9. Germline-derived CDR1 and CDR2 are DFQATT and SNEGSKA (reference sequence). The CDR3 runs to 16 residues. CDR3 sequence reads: CSARDLGLAFEETQYF. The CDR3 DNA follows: TGCAGTGCTAGAGATCTAGGACTAGCATTTGAAGAGACCCAGTACTTC.

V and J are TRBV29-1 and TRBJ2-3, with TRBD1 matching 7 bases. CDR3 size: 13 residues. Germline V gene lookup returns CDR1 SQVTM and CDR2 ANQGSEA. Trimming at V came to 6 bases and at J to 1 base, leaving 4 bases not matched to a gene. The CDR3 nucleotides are TGCAGCGTCCGGGACAGTGGCACAGATACGCAGTATTTT. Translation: CSVRDSGTDTQYF.

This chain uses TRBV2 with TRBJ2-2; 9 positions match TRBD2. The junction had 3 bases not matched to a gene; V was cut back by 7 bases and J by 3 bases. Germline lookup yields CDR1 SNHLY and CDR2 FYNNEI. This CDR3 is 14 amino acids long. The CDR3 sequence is CASTSGAYTGELFF. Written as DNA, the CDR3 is TGTGCCAGCACTAGCGGGGCGTACACCGGGGAGCTGTTTTTT. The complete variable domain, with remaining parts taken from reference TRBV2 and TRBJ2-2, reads EPEVTQTPSHQVTQMGQEVILRCVPISNHLYFYWYRQILGQKVEFLVSFYNNEISEKSEIFDDQFSVERPDGSNFTLKIRSTKLEDSAMYFCASTSGAYTGELFFGEGSRLTVL.

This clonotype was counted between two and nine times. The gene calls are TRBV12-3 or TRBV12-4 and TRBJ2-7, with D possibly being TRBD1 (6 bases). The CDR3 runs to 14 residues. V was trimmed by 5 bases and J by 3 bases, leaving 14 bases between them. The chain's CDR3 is CASSHWDTDYEQYF. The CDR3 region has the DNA TGTGCCAGCAGTCATTGGGACACCGACTACGAGCAGTACTTC.

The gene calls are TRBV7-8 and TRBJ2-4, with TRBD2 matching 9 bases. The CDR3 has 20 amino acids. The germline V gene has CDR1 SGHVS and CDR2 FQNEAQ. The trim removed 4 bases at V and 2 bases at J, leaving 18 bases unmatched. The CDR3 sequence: CASSSVLSGSVEVTKNIQYF. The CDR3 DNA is TGTGCCAGCAGCTCAGTCCTTAGCGGGAGTGTGGAGGTAACCAAAAACATTCAGTACTTC.

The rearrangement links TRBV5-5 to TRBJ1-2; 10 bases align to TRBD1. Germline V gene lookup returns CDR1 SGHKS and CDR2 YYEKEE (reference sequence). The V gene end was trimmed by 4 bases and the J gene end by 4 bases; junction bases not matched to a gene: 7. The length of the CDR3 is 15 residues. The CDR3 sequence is CASSPRGQGGYGYTF. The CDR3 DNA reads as TGTGCCAGCAGCCCGAGAGGACAGGGGGGCTATGGCTACACCTTC.

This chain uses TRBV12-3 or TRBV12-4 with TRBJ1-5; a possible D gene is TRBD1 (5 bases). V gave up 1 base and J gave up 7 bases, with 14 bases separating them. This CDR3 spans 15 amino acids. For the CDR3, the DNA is TGTGCCAGCAGTTTAGGGGGGAACGTACGGCAGCCCCAGCATTTT. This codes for CASSLGGNVRQPQHF.

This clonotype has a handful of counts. CDR3 coding DNA: TGTGCCAGCAGCTTGGAGATTAACTATGGCTACACCTTC. Protein sequence: CASSLEINYGYTF. The V gene is TRBV5-5, the J gene TRBJ1-2; no clear D gene. The CDR3 length is 13 residues. V lost 0 bases, J lost 1 base, and 4 bases lay in between. Germline V gene sequence: CDR1 SGHKS, CDR2 YYEKEE (reference sequence).

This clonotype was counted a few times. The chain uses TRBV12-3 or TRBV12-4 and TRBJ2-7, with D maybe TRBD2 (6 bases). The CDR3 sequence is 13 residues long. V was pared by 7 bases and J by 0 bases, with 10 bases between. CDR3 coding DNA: TGTGCCAGCATGCGGGACTCCTCCTACGAGCAGTACTTC. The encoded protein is CASMRDSSYEQYF.

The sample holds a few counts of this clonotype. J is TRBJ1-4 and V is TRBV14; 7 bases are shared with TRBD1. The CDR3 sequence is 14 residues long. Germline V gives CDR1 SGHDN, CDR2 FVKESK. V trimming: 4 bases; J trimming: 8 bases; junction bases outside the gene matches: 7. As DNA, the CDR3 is TGTGCCAGCAGCCCTGACAGGGTCGGGGAAAAACTGTTTTTT. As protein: CASSPDRVGEKLFF.

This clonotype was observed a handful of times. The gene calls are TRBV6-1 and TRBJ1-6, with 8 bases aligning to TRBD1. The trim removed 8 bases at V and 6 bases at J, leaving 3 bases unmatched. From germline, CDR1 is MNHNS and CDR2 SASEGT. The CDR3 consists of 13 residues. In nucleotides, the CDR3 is TGTGCCAGCGGGACAGGCGGTAATTCACCCCTCCACTTT. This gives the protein CASGTGGNSPLHF.